Below, one TCR beta chain is given with its context. Germline V gene sequence: CDR1 SGHDT, CDR2 YYEEEE. This CDR3 spans 15 amino acids. V was pared by 2 bases and J by 2 bases, with 14 bases between. The entry originates in a study of long-term antiretroviral therapy in people with HIV. Study-wide background: The 2015 recommendation for immediate ART came about a decade after the earliest samples.

Investigators performed immunoSEQ version v3.0 at survey level. Each sample aimed for about 35,000-50,000 sequenced T-cell genomes. The method was immunoSEQ multiplex PCR; TCRdb's version includes in-frame clones alone and lacks a portion of them. In the table there are approximately 19,000 clones, almost 80% of which are singletons. There were no participants with HIV treated outside the United States. The chain recombines TRBV5-6 with TRBJ2-7; D is perhaps TRBD1 or TRBD2 (6 bases each). The sample consisted of unsorted PBMCs, taken 2.3 years after starting antiretroviral therapy. The receptor was derived from a woman in her 40s with HIV. The CDR3 DNA reads TGTGCCAGCAGCTTCATCTGGCGGGACACCTACGAGCAGTACTTC. Translated, it gives CASSFIWRDTYEQYF.